This passage covers 21 T cell receptor beta chains from one sample sequenced in a study of T cell responses to AZD1222 COVID-19 vaccine (dated by TCRdb to the early 2020s). The library relied on the immunoSEQ multiplex PCR assay. In TCRdb, the immuneACCESS table is reduced to in-frame sequences with V and J assigned. These tables do not hold every clone; where another copy was compared, an unresolved V gene accounts for under half, and the others remain unexplained. Counted in this sample were about 120,000 clones; under 85% of them appeared once. About 6.2% of the sample is taken by the ten largest. This specimen's time point label, interpreted: baseline before first vaccination. The sequences come from peripheral blood, collected on day 0 of AZD1222 vaccination. These receptors came from an adult in good health.

The J gene is TRBJ1-5, the V gene TRBV15, with D hard to call. CDR1 LNHNV and CDR2 YYDKDF come from the germline V gene (reference sequence). The CDR3 contains 14 residues. V was shortened by 2 bases and J by 5 bases, with 10 bases between the two germline ends. CDR3 sequence reads: CATSRTRIDQPQHF. The CDR3 DNA reads as TGTGCCACCAGCAGAACTCGAATCGATCAGCCCCAGCATTTT.

The gene calls are TRBV2 and TRBJ1-1, with D maybe TRBD1 (6 bases). This CDR3 has 14 amino acids. V lost 6 bases, J lost 4 bases, and 15 bases lay in between. Per germline, CDR1 SNHLY and CDR2 FYNNEI. CDR3 loop: CASRRGGLGTEAFF. The CDR3 nucleotides are TGTGCCAGCAGGAGGGGGGGTTTGGGCACTGAAGCTTTCTTT. The full variable domain, completed using reference TRBV2 and TRBJ1-1, is EPEVTQTPSHQVTQMGQEVILRCVPISNHLYFYWYRQILGQKVEFLVSFYNNEISEKSEIFDDQFSVERPDGSNFTLKIRSTKLEDSAMYFCASRRGGLGTEAFFGQGTRLTVV.

The chain recombines TRBV3-1 (or the pseudogene TRBV3-2) with TRBJ2-7, with D maybe TRBD2 (5 bases). Germline CDR1 and CDR2: LGHDT and YNNKEL (reference sequence). The V end was cut by 6 bases, the J end by 7 bases, with 16 bases between. The CDR3 runs to 13 residues. CDR3 DNA sequence: TGTGCCAGCAGTCCGACCTCCTCGGGGGAGCAGTACTTC. It codes for CASSPTSSGEQYF.

The chain joins TRBV5-1 to TRBJ2-7; 11 positions match TRBD1. Trimming removed 6 bases from V and 1 base from J; junction bases left unmatched: 9. The CDR3 sequence is 16 residues long. Germline-derived CDR1 and CDR2 are SGHRS and YFSETQ. Here the CDR3 DNA reads TGCGCCAGCACCCCTTGGGGGACAGGGGGTTCCTACGAGCAGTACTTC. Translation: CASTPWGTGGSYEQYF.

V gene TRBV6-2 or TRBV6-3 combines with J gene TRBJ1-6; no clear D gene. The germline CDR1 and CDR2 sequences are MNHEY and SVGEGT. Between the trimmed V and J ends, which lost 4 bases and 10 bases, there was a span of 11 bases. The CDR3 consists of 13 residues. The CDR3 spells CASSFTPASPLHF. CDR3 sequence (DNA): TGTGCCAGCAGTTTTACCCCGGCGTCACCCCTCCACTTT.

J is TRBJ1-3 and V is TRBV7-7; D is perhaps TRBD1 (5 bases). In germline, CDR1 is SSHAT, CDR2 FNYEAQ (reference sequence). This CDR3 is built from 14 residues. The ends were cut back, 4 bases at V and 3 bases at J, with 10 bases in the middle. The CDR3 protein is CASSSGPNGNTIYF. The DNA of the CDR3 is TGTGCCAGCAGCTCGGGACCGAATGGAAACACCATATATTTT.

The V gene is TRBV5-6, the J gene TRBJ2-5; D is perhaps TRBD1 or TRBD2 (6 bases each). This CDR3 is 13 amino acids long. The V and J ends lost 6 bases and 5 bases respectively, with 14 bases between them. Germline assignment: CDR1 SGHDT and CDR2 YYEEEE. This CDR3 is CASNPQGRETQYF. CDR3 bases: TGTGCCAGCAATCCTCAGGGGAGGGAGACCCAGTACTTC.

The V and J genes are TRBV9 and TRBJ1-2, with TRBD1 as a possible D gene (5 bases). CDR1 is SGDLS, CDR2 YYNGEE, per germline. V dropped 4 bases and J dropped 7 bases, with 14 bases sitting between them. CDR3 size: 13 residues. The CDR3 here is CASSLEGTRGYTF. The CDR3 bases are TGTGCCAGCAGCTTAGAAGGGACGCGTGGCTACACCTTC. Filled out from reference TRBV9 and TRBJ1-2, the complete variable domain reads DSGVTQTPKHLITATGQRVTLRCSPRSGDLSVYWYQQSLDQGLQFLIQYYNGEERAKGNILERFSAQQFPDLHSELNLSSLELGDSALYFCASSLEGTRGYTFGSGTRLTVV.

This rearrangement joins TRBV27 to TRBJ2-6; D possibly corresponds to TRBD1 (6 bases). The CDR3 has 19 amino acids. Germline CDR1 and CDR2: MNHEY and SMNVEV (reference sequence). The V end lost 7 bases, the J end lost 1 base, and 23 bases lay between the germline ends. CDR3 sequence: CASTGTTRTGVSGANVLTF. CDR3 in DNA: TGTGCCAGCACGGGGACAACCAGGACTGGGGTTTCTGGGGCCAACGTCCTGACTTTC.

For the CDR3, the DNA is TGCGCCAGCAGCCTTTCGGGGATTAGCTCCTACGAGCAGTACTTC. Amino acid sequence: CASSLSGISSYEQYF. This chain joins TRBV4-1 and TRBJ2-7; D perhaps matches TRBD2 (5 bases). Trimming removed 4 bases from V and 0 bases from J, with 13 bases in between. The length of the CDR3 is 15 residues. Germline V CDR1 and CDR2: MGHRA, YSYEKL.

The rearrangement joins TRBV19 to TRBJ1-4; D gene ambiguous. V shed 3 bases and J shed 6 bases, with 17 bases lying between them. This CDR3 has 16 residues. In germline, CDR1 is LNHDA, CDR2 SQIVND (reference sequence). CDR3: CASSIIRTGFYEKLFF. The CDR3 coding sequence is TGTGCCAGTAGTATCATCCGCACGGGGTTTTATGAAAAACTGTTTTTT.

The chain joins TRBV4-1 to TRBJ2-4; 7 nucleotides line up with TRBD1. From germline, CDR1 is MGHRA and CDR2 YSYEKL. The CDR3 contains 13 residues. Germline trimming cut 5 bases from V and 3 bases from J; bases unmatched to any gene: 1. The CDR3 DNA follows: TGCGCCAGCAGCGGGGACAGCAAAAACATTCAGTACTTC. Its protein is CASSGDSKNIQYF.

This CDR3 is CASSIPPTGNTEAFF. The DNA of the CDR3 is TGTGCCAGCAGCATCCCCCCGACAGGGAACACTGAAGCTTTCTTT. The chain carries TRBV7-9 and TRBJ1-1, with a weak D call TRBD1 (6 bases). Germline assignment: CDR1 SEHNR and CDR2 FQNEAQ (reference sequence). The CDR3 is 15 residues long. V was clipped by 5 bases and J by 1 base, with 14 bases between them.

V and J are TRBV2 and TRBJ2-5, with TRBD2 identical over 8 bases. The J segment lost 2 bases and the V segment lost 5 bases, leaving 7 bases of the junction unmatched. The germline V gene encodes CDR1 SNHLY and CDR2 FYNNEI. The CDR3 is 15 amino acids. CDR3 sequence: CASSPQRGGQETQYF. CDR3 nucleotides: TGTGCCAGCAGTCCGCAACGGGGGGGACAAGAGACCCAGTACTTC.

The chain uses TRBV6-1 and TRBJ1-4; TRBD1 aligns across 7 bases. The germline CDR1 and CDR2 sequences are MNHNS and SASEGT. The CDR3 consists of 13 residues. Trimming took 3 bases from V and 7 from J; bases not matched to a gene: 2. CDR3 DNA sequence: TGTGCCAGCAGTGACAGACAGGGTGAAAAACTGTTTTTT. Translation: CASSDRQGEKLFF.

This sequence joins TRBV4-2 and TRBJ2-7, with D perhaps given as TRBD1 or TRBD2 (5 bases each). Germline CDR1 is LGHNA and CDR2 is YNFKEQ. Deletions cut 1 base from V and 2 bases from J, with 18 bases between. The CDR3 runs to 17 residues. Here the CDR3 reads CASSQGSGTLPTYEQYF. The CDR3 DNA reads as TGTGCCAGCAGCCAAGGATCCGGGACCCTCCCGACCTACGAGCAGTACTTC.

The chain uses TRBV7-9 and TRBJ1-5; a possible D gene is TRBD1 (6 bases). CDR1 and CDR2 from the germline V gene are SEHNR and FQNEAQ (reference sequence). V was trimmed by 1 base and J by 4 bases, leaving 11 bases between them. The length of the CDR3 is 15 residues. The CDR3 spells CASSLGGQLNQPQHF. In DNA, the CDR3 is TGTGCCAGCAGCTTAGGCGGACAGCTAAATCAGCCCCAGCATTTT.

The chain employs TRBV7-7 and TRBJ2-7; 7 bases are a match to TRBD1. With V trimmed by 0 bases and J by 3 bases, 5 bases remained unmatched. CDR3 size: 15 residues. Germline V CDR1 and CDR2: SSHAT, FNYEAQ (reference sequence). The CDR3 here is CASSLAPGTDYEQYF. CDR3 in DNA: TGTGCCAGCAGCTTAGCGCCCGGGACAGACTACGAGCAGTACTTC.

The J gene is TRBJ2-1, the V gene TRBV4-1; 7 positions match TRBD2. The CDR3 is 12 residues long. Trimming at V came to 3 bases and at J to 8 bases, leaving 1 base not matched to a gene. CDR1 MGHRA and CDR2 YSYEKL come from the germline V gene. The CDR3 region is CASSHGGYEQFF. The CDR3, as DNA: TGCGCCAGCAGCCACGGGGGGTATGAGCAGTTCTTC.

V gene TRBV6-5 combines with J gene TRBJ1-5; unclear D gene. V gave up 6 bases and J gave up 6 bases, with 15 bases separating them. The CDR3 consists of 14 residues. Germline V gives CDR1 MNHEY, CDR2 SVGAGI. The CDR3 DNA is TGTGCCAGCAGGCCTCGGGGAGCGGGTCAGCCCCAGCATTTT. Translated, it gives CASRPRGAGQPQHF.

The chain links TRBV28 to TRBJ2-7, with D unresolved. Between the trimmed V and J ends, which lost 8 bases and 1 base, there was a span of 12 bases. Germline CDR1 MDHEN, CDR2 SYDVKM. There are 13 residues in the CDR3. This chain's CDR3 is CASCPGRSYEQYF. The CDR3 coding sequence is TGTGCCAGCTGCCCCGGCAGGTCCTACGAGCAGTACTTC.